Below are 16 T cell receptor beta chains sequenced from a single sample in a study of T cells after yellow fever vaccination. TCRdb re-derived calls from the 5' RACE reads in MiXCR, one entry per CDR3 protein. The sample has around 600,000 distinct CDR3 sequences, 10% to 15% seen once; the top ten hold more than 12%. Material: PBMCs, obtained on the day of the yellow fever booster vaccination. Receptors originate from a man under 40 who received the YFV17D yellow fever vaccine.

The chain couples TRBV2 to TRBJ2-3; no reliable D call. Germline V gives CDR1 SNHLY, CDR2 FYNNEI. The CDR3 consists of 13 residues. V was trimmed by 4 bases and J by 4 bases, leaving 9 bases between them. The CDR3 DNA reads as TGTGCCAGCAGTGTTGGGGTGGCAGATACGCAGTATTTT. It translates to CASSVGVADTQYF.

This clonotype was seen a few times. The chain is built from TRBV10-1 and TRBJ1-5; TRBD1 might be the D (5 bases). The CDR3 contains 16 residues. In germline, CDR1 is WNHNN, CDR2 SYGVQD (reference sequence). Deletions cut 11 bases from V and 2 bases from J, with 22 bases between. CDR3 protein: CAATRGWRGCNQPQHF. The CDR3 DNA is TGCGCCGCCACCCGGGGGTGGAGGGGATGCAATCAGCCCCAGCATTTT.

The genes are TRBV5-1 and TRBJ2-5; 7 nucleotides align to TRBD2. This CDR3 comprises 14 residues. CDR1 is SGHRS, CDR2 YFSETQ, per germline. J lost 5 bases, V lost 7 bases, and 11 bases had no gene match. The DNA for the CDR3 is TGCGCCAGCCGCTGGACTAGTGTCTCCGAGACCCAGTACTTC. Its translation is CASRWTSVSETQYF.

The chain couples TRBV4-1 to TRBJ2-1, with 12 bases fitting TRBD2. V lost 3 bases to trimming and J lost 7 bases; unmatched junction nucleotides: 7. The CDR3 loop spans 16 amino acids. Germline V gene lookup returns CDR1 MGHRA and CDR2 YSYEKL. The CDR3, as DNA: TGCGCCAGCAGCCATCCCACTAGCGGGAGGCGGAATGAGCAGTTCTTC. Residues: CASSHPTSGRRNEQFF.

V is TRBV3-1 and J is TRBJ1-1; D gene ambiguous. Trimming left V 6 bases short and J 5 bases short, with 7 bases between. This CDR3 contains 11 residues. Germline V gives CDR1 LGHDT, CDR2 YNNKEL (reference sequence). This CDR3 reads CASRTATEAFF. In DNA, the CDR3 is TGTGCCAGCAGAACCGCGACTGAAGCTTTCTTT.

This chain uses TRBV29-1 with TRBJ2-5, with D possibly TRBD2 on 5 matching bases. Per the germline V gene, CDR1 is SQVTM and CDR2 is ANQGSEA. V was cut by 1 base and J by 4 bases, with 10 bases left in between. CDR3 size: 13 residues. CDR3 loop: CSVEAGVRETQYF. CDR3 in DNA: TGCAGCGTTGAAGCCGGGGTGCGAGAGACCCAGTACTTC.

This clonotype was recorded a few times. J is TRBJ2-1 and V is TRBV5-1, with 11 bases lining up with TRBD2. Germline CDR1 reads SGHRS; CDR2 reads YFSETQ. The V segment lost 0 bases and the J segment 7 bases; nucleotides outside the gene matches: 6. The CDR3 spans 16 residues. This chain's CDR3 is CASSLDGTSGGNEQFF. CDR3 nucleotides: TGCGCCAGCAGCTTGGACGGGACTAGCGGAGGAAATGAGCAGTTCTTC.

The chain joins TRBV6-1 to TRBJ2-1, with TRBD2 identical over 9 bases. Germline V CDR1 and CDR2: MNHNS, SASEGT. Germline trimming cut 6 bases from V and 4 bases from J; bases unmatched to any gene: 7. The CDR3 is 15 amino acids. The CDR3 protein is CASRPSSGNYNEQFF. CDR3 in DNA: TGTGCCAGCAGACCCTCTAGCGGGAATTACAATGAGCAGTTCTTC.

The V and J genes are TRBV5-1 and TRBJ1-4; possibly TRBD1 for D (5 bases). V lost 2 bases to trimming and J lost 8 bases, with 13 bases between them. Germline loops: CDR1 SGHRS, CDR2 YFSETQ. CDR3 length equals 14 residues. The CDR3 nucleotides are TGCGCCAGCAGCTTCGTCCAGGGAGGGGAAAAACTGTTTTTT. Translation: CASSFVQGGEKLFF.

This clonotype was counted only a few times. The V call is TRBV27, the J call TRBJ2-5, with D hard to call. The CDR3 consists of 16 residues. V dropped 2 bases and J dropped 2 bases, with 15 bases sitting between them. The germline CDR1 and CDR2 sequences are MNHEY and SMNVEV (reference sequence). This CDR3 reads CASSLNVGRIQETQYF. CDR3 in DNA: TGTGCCAGCAGTTTAAATGTCGGGCGGATACAAGAGACCCAGTACTTC.

The CDR3 sequence is CASSHTDSGGAFF. In DNA, the CDR3 is TGTGCCAGCAGCCATACCGACAGTGGTGGGGCTTTCTTT. The genes are TRBV3-1 and TRBJ1-1; a weak D match, TRBD1 (5 bases). V was clipped by 3 bases and J by 11 bases, with 16 bases between them. The length of the CDR3 is 13 residues. Germline V gene sequence: CDR1 LGHDT, CDR2 YNNKEL (reference sequence).

This clonotype has a count of ten or more. The chain has TRBV7-2 and TRBJ2-7, with a weak D call TRBD2 (6 bases). Trimming shortened V by 5 bases and J by 1 base, and 12 bases separated the two germline ends. The CDR3 covers 14 residues. Germline assignment: CDR1 SGHTA and CDR2 FQGNSA. The CDR3 region has the DNA TGTGCCAGCAGCCGACGGCGGGATTCCTACGAGCAGTACTTC. Translation: CASSRRRDSYEQYF.

The V gene is TRBV7-2, the J gene TRBJ1-1; D is unclear. This CDR3 contains 12 residues. Germline V lookup: CDR1 SGHTA, CDR2 FQGNSA. V was clipped by 1 base and J by 12 bases, with 12 bases between them. CDR3 bases: TGTGCCAGCAGCTTAGGCTTAGGTATTACTTTCTTT. Translation gives CASSLGLGITFF.

Only a few counts were recorded for this clonotype. V gene TRBV29-1 combines with J gene TRBJ1-2; TRBD1 matches at 7 bases. This CDR3 contains 14 residues. The junction had 7 bases not matched to a gene; V was cut back by 2 bases and J by 4 bases. Germline-derived CDR1 and CDR2 are SQVTM and ANQGSEA. CDR3 coding DNA: TGCAGCGTTGAAAGGAGGGGGCAGGGCTATGGCTACACCTTC. It is translated as CSVERRGQGYGYTF. Complete variable domain (other parts from reference TRBV29-1 and TRBJ1-2): SAVISQKPSRDICQRGTSLTIQCQVDSQVTMMFWYRQQPGQSLTLIATANQGSEATYESGFVIDKFPISRPNLTFSTLTVSNMSPEDSSIYLCSVERRGQGYGYTFGSGTRLTVV.

This clonotype was recorded a few times. The gene calls are TRBV7-2 and TRBJ2-2; D gene uncertain. The V and J ends lost 5 bases and 0 bases respectively, with 13 bases between them. CDR3 length: 16 amino acids. Germline lookup yields CDR1 SGHTA and CDR2 FQGNSA. DNA for the CDR3: TGTGCCAGCAGCCTGTTAGGGCGAACGAACACCGGGGAGCTGTTTTTT. Its protein product is CASSLLGRTNTGELFF.

This clonotype was seen a handful of times. This chain joins TRBV7-2 and TRBJ2-3; no definite D call. Germline V lookup: CDR1 SGHTA, CDR2 FQGNSA. The V gene lost 3 bases and the J gene lost 0 bases, with 10 bases spanning the gap. There are 15 residues in the CDR3. The CDR3 loop is CASSFSPWSTDTQYF. CDR3 bases: TGTGCCAGCAGCTTTTCCCCTTGGAGCACAGATACGCAGTATTTT. The variable domain in full, completed from reference TRBV7-2 and TRBJ2-3, reads GAGVSQSPSNKVTEKGKDVELRCDPISGHTALYWYRQSLGQGLEFLIYFQGNSAPDKSGLPSDRFSAERTGGSVSTLTIQRTQQEDSAVYLCASSFSPWSTDTQYFGPGTRLTVL.